These T cell receptor beta chains were read from a single sample in a study of shared clonotypes between healthy human individuals. Libraries were prepared by immunoSEQ multiplex PCR; TCRdb keeps only in-frame clonotypes and omits some of them. The data show roughly 720,000 clones, with around 91% seen just once and approximately 35% held by the top ten. Material: memory CD8+ T cells from PBMCs. The receptors were sampled from a man aged 18 to 29 in good health. Some clones in this sample may be carry-over from other donors' samples. Both conserved end residues are part of each CDR3. D genes are given only for firm matches. Some rows mark clone size as missing; the rest say once, few, many or name a class of expanded clone.

length: 13
size: once
V: TRBV29-1
J: TRBJ2-4
D: -
CDR3: CSALTRLSAIQYF
DNA: TGCAGCGCCCTGACTCGCTTGTCGGCCATTCAGTACTTC

length: 15
size: -
V: TRBV5-8
J: TRBJ2-7
D: TRBD2
CDR3: CASSFHIAGVHEQYF
DNA: TGTGCCAGCAGCTTCCATATAGCGGGAGTACACGAGCAGTACTTC

length: 18
size: -
V: TRBV27
J: TRBJ2-3
D: TRBD2
CDR3: CASSLRLAGVTFTDTQYF
DNA: TGTGCCAGCAGTTTGAGGCTAGCGGGAGTCACCTTCACAGATACGCAGTATTTT

length: 14
size: -
V: TRBV21-1
J: TRBJ2-3
D: -
CDR3: CASSLTWGTDTQYF
DNA: TGTGCCAGCAGTCTCACCTGGGGGACAGATACGCAGTATTTT

length: 11
size: -
V: TRBV20-1
J: TRBJ1-2
D: -
CDR3: CSAREGGSYTF
DNA: TGCAGTGCTAGAGAAGGGGGTAGCTACACCTTC

length: 12
size: -
V: TRBV4-1
J: TRBJ2-7
D: -
CDR3: CASRGERYEQYF
DNA: TGCGCCAGCCGGGGTGAGAGGTACGAGCAGTACTTC

length: 14
size: -
V: TRBV7-6
J: TRBJ2-7
D: TRBD2
CDR3: CASSPLAAASEQYF
DNA: TGTGCCAGCAGCCCCCTAGCGGCTGCCTCCGAGCAGTACTTC

length: 12
size: -
V: TRBV13
J: TRBJ1-1
D: -
CDR3: CASSLQGLEAFF
DNA: TGTGCCAGCAGCTTACAGGGGCTTGAAGCTTTCTTT

length: 13
size: -
V: TRBV27
J: TRBJ2-7
D: -
CDR3: CASSLSYSGEQYF
DNA: TGTGCCAGCAGTTTGTCTTACTCTGGCGAGCAGTACTTC

length: 17
size: -
V: TRBV21-1
J: TRBJ2-5
D: -
CDR3: CASSSFGLREGEETQYF
DNA: TGTGCCAGCAGCTCTTTCGGGTTGCGGGAGGGGGAAGAGACCCAGTACTTC

length: 13
size: -
V: TRBV9
J: TRBJ2-1
D: TRBD2
CDR3: CASSGRTSYEQFF
DNA: TGTGCCAGCAGCGGACGGACTAGCTATGAGCAGTTCTTC

length: 14
size: -
V: TRBV6-6
J: TRBJ2-7
D: -
CDR3: CASSHIRGPYEQYF
DNA: TGTGCCAGCAGTCATATCAGGGGACCCTACGAGCAGTACTTC

length: 17
size: -
V: TRBV7-9
J: TRBJ2-4
D: TRBD1
CDR3: CASSSPSTGGAKNIQYF
DNA: TGTGCCAGCAGCTCCCCTTCGACAGGGGGAGCCAAAAACATTCAGTACTTC

length: 16
size: -
V: TRBV6-8
J: TRBJ2-1
D: TRBD2
CDR3: CASSYRLAGVYNEQFF
DNA: TGTGCCAGCAGTTACCGACTAGCGGGAGTATACAATGAGCAGTTCTTC

length: 15
size: -
V: TRBV11-3
J: TRBJ2-7
D: -
CDR3: CASSTRQVPPGEQYF
DNA: TGTGCCAGCAGCACCCGACAGGTCCCTCCGGGTGAGCAGTACTTC

length: 14
size: -
V: TRBV7-9
J: TRBJ2-5
D: -
CDR3: CASSYDWGQETQYF
DNA: TGTGCCAGCAGCTACGACTGGGGCCAAGAGACCCAGTACTTC

length: 14
size: -
V: TRBV4-3
J: TRBJ2-7
D: -
CDR3: CASSQGSGAYEQYF
DNA: TGCGCCAGCAGCCAAGGCTCCGGGGCCTACGAGCAGTACTTC

length: 22
size: -
V: TRBV4-3
J: TRBJ2-2
D: TRBD2
CDR3: CASSPQEGGGLAGGQGAGELFF
DNA: TGCGCCAGCAGCCCACAAGAGGGAGGGGGACTAGCGGGAGGCCAGGGGGCCGGGGAGCTGTTTTTT

length: 12
size: -
V: TRBV30
J: TRBJ1-1
D: -
CDR3: CAWTQGGTEAFF
DNA: TGTGCCTGGACCCAGGGAGGAACTGAAGCTTTCTTT

length: 13
size: once
V: TRBV7-9
J: TRBJ2-5
D: TRBD1
CDR3: CASSLGAGDRSYF
DNA: TGTGCCAGCAGCTTAGGCGCAGGGGACAGGTCGTACTTC

length: 14
size: -
V: TRBV9
J: TRBJ1-2
D: -
CDR3: CASSVGSINYGYTF
DNA: TGTGCCAGCAGCGTCGGCTCCATCAACTATGGCTACACCTTC

length: 14
size: -
V: TRBV7-9
J: TRBJ2-7
D: TRBD1
CDR3: CASSLGDRGSEQYF
DNA: TGTGCCAGCAGCTTAGGGGACAGGGGTTCCGAGCAGTACTTC

length: 15
size: few
V: TRBV15
J: TRBJ1-5
D: -
CDR3: CATSRARWGNQPQHF
DNA: TGTGCCACCAGCAGGGCTCGATGGGGCAATCAGCCCCAGCATTTT

length: 15
size: -
V: TRBV28
J: TRBJ2-1
D: -
CDR3: CASSFWRGRYNEQFF
DNA: TGTGCCAGCAGTTTTTGGCGGGGTAGATACAATGAGCAGTTCTTC

length: 15
size: -
V: TRBV5-1
J: TRBJ1-5
D: TRBD1
CDR3: CASSSGTGALQPQHF
DNA: TGCGCCAGCAGCAGCGGGACAGGGGCCCTTCAGCCCCAGCATTTT

length: 15
size: -
V: TRBV28
J: TRBJ1-2
D: -
CDR3: CASSLLIRGDYGYTF
DNA: TGTGCCAGCAGTCTTCTCATACGGGGGGACTATGGCTACACCTTC

length: 15
size: -
V: TRBV7-8
J: TRBJ1-2
D: TRBD1
CDR3: CASSLDHRGTSGYTF
DNA: TGTGCCAGCAGCTTAGACCACAGGGGGACGAGCGGCTACACCTTC

length: 16
size: -
V: TRBV5-6
J: TRBJ2-5
D: TRBD1
CDR3: CASSLKGQGLRETQYF
DNA: TGTGCCAGCAGCTTGAAGGGACAGGGGCTGAGGGAGACCCAGTACTTC

length: 15
size: -
V: TRBV19
J: TRBJ1-2
D: -
CDR3: CASSMARAINYGYTF
DNA: TGTGCCAGTAGTATGGCCCGGGCTATTAACTATGGCTACACCTTC

length: 15
size: -
V: TRBV7-3
J: TRBJ2-5
D: -
CDR3: CASSLTGGWLETQYF
DNA: TGTGCCAGCAGCTTAACGGGCGGGTGGCTGGAGACCCAGTACTTC

length: 16
size: -
V: TRBV27
J: TRBJ2-7
D: -
CDR3: CASSLAFPTHSYEQYF
DNA: TGTGCCAGCAGTTTAGCCTTTCCTACTCACTCCTACGAGCAGTACTTC